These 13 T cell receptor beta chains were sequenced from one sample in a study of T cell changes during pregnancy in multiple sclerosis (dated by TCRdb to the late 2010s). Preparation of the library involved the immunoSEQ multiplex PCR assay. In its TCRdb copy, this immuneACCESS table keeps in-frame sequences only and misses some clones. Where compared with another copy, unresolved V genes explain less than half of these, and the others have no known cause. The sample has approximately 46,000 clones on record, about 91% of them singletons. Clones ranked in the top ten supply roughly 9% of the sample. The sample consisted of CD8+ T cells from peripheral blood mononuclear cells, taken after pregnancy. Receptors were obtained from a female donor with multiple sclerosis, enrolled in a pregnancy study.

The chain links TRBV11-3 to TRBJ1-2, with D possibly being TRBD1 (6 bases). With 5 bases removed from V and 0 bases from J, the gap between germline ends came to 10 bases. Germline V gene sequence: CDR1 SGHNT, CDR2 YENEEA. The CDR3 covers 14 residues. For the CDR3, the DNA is TGTGCCAGCAGCCCCCGGACAGCTAACTATGGCTACACCTTC. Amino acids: CASSPRTANYGYTF. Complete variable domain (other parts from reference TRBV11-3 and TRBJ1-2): EAGVVQSPRYKIIEKKQPVAFWCNPISGHNTLYWYLQNLGQGPELLIRYENEEAVDDSQLPKDRFSAERLKGVDSTLKIQPAELGDSAVYLCASSPRTANYGYTFGSGTRLTVV.

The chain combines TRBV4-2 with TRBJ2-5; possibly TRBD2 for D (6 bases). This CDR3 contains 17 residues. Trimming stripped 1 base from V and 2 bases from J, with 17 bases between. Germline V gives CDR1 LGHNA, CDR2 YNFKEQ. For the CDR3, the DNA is TGTGCCAGCAGCCAAGGCTACTCTCTAGCGCTGCAAGAGACCCAGTACTTC. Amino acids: CASSQGYSLALQETQYF.

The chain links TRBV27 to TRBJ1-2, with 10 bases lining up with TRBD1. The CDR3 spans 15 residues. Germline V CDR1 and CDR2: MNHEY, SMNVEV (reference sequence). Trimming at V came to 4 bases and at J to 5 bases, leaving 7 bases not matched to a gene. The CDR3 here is CASSSTGTGAYGYTF. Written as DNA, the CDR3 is TGTGCCAGCAGTTCCACCGGGACAGGGGCTTATGGCTACACCTTC.

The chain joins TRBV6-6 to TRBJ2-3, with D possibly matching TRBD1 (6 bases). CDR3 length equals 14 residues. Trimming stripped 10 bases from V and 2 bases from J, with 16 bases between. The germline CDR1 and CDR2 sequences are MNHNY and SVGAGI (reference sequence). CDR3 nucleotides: TGTGCCACAGACAGGTCGGGATTCACAGATACGCAGTATTTT. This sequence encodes CATDRSGFTDTQYF.

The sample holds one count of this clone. CDR3 sequence: CASSLPRRTDTQYF. The CDR3 region has the DNA TGTGCCAGCAGCTTGCCTAGGCGCACAGATACGCAGTATTTT. The chain employs TRBV7-6 and TRBJ2-3, with no clear D. V lost 3 bases and J lost 1, with 8 bases in between. Germline assignment: CDR1 SGHVS and CDR2 FNYEAQ. The CDR3 sequence is 14 residues long.

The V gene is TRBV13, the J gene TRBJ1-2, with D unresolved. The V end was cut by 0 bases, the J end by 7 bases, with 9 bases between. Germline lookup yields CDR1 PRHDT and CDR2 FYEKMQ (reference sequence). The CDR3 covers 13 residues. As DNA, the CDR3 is TGTGCCAGCAGCTTAGGCGGGATTTCTGGCTACACCTTC. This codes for CASSLGGISGYTF. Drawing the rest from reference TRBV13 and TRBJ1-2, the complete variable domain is AAGVIQSPRHLIKEKRETATLKCYPIPRHDTVYWYQQGPGQDPQFLISFYEKMQSDKGSIPDRFSAQQFSDYHSELNMSSLELGDSALYFCASSLGGISGYTFGSGTRLTVV.

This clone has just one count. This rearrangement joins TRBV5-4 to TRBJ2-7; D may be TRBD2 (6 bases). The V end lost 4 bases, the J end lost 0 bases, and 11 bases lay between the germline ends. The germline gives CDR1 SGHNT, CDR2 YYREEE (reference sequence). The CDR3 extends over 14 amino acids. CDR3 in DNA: TGTGCCAGCAGCGACCGACTAGACTCCTACGAGCAGTACTTC. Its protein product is CASSDRLDSYEQYF. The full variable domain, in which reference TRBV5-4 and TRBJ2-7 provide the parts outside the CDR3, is ETGVTQSPTHLIKTRGQQVTLRCSSQSGHNTVSWYQQALGQGPQFIFQYYREEENGRGNFPPRFSGLQFPNYSSELNVNALELDDSALYLCASSDRLDSYEQYFGPGTRLTVT.

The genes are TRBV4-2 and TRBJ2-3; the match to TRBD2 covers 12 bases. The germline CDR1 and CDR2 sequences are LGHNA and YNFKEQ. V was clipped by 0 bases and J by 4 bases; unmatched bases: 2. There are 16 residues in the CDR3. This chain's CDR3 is CASSQDRTSGADTQYF. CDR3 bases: TGTGCCAGCAGCCAAGATCGGACTAGCGGGGCAGATACGCAGTATTTT.

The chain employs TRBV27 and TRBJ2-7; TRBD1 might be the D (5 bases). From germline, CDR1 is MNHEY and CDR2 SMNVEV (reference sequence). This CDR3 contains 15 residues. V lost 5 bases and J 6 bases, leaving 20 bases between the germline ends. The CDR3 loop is CASSILGHHLSEQYF. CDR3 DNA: TGTGCCAGCAGTATCCTAGGACACCACTTGTCCGAGCAGTACTTC.

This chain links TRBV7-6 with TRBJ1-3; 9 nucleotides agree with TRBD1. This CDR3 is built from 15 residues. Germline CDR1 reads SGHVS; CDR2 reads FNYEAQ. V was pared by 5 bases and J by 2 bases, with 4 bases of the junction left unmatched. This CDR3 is CASSDGQGPGNTIYF. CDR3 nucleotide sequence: TGTGCCAGCAGCGACGGACAGGGGCCTGGAAACACCATATATTTT. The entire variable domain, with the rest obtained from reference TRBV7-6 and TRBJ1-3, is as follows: GAGVSQSPRYKVTKRGQDVALRCDPISGHVSLYWYRQALGQGPEFLTYFNYEAQQDKSGLPNDRFSAERPEGSISTLTIQRTEQRDSAMYRCASSDGQGPGNTIYFGEGSWLTVV.

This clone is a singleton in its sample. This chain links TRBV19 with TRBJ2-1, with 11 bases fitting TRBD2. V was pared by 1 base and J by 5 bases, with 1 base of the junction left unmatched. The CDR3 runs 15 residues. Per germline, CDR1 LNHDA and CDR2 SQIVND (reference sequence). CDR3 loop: CASSIGLAGNNEQFF. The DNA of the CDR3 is TGTGCCAGTAGTATAGGACTAGCGGGGAACAATGAGCAGTTCTTC. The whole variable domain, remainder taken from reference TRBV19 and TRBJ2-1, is DGGITQSPKYLFRKEGQNVTLSCEQNLNHDAMYWYRQDPGQGLRLIYYSQIVNDFQKGDIAEGYSVSREKKESFPLTVTSAQKNPTAFYLCASSIGLAGNNEQFFGPGTRLTVL.

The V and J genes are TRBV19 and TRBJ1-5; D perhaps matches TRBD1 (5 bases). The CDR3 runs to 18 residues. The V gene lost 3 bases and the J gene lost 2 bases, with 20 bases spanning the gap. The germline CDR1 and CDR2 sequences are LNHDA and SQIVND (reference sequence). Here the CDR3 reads CASSIFTGVQRRNQPQHF. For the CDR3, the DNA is TGTGCCAGTAGTATCTTTACGGGGGTACAGAGGCGCAATCAGCCCCAGCATTTT. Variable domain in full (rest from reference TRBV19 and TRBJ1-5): DGGITQSPKYLFRKEGQNVTLSCEQNLNHDAMYWYRQDPGQGLRLIYYSQIVNDFQKGDIAEGYSVSREKKESFPLTVTSAQKNPTAFYLCASSIFTGVQRRNQPQHFGDGTRLSIL.

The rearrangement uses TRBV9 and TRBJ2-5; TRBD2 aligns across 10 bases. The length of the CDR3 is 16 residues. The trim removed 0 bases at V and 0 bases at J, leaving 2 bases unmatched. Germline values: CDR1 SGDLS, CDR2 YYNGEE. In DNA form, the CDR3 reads TGTGCCAGCAGCGTAGTAGCGGGAGGCTACCAAGAGACCCAGTACTTC. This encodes CASSVVAGGYQETQYF.